A few counts support the clone carrying this TCR beta chain. The CDR3 sequence is 12 residues long. Germline V lookup: CDR1 DFQATT, CDR2 SNEGSKA (reference sequence). Trimming cost V 6 bases and J 1 base, with 10 bases left between them. Each CDR3 protein is one row after TCRdb ran MiXCR on the PCR reads. This sample has around 480,000 distinct CDR3 sequences, with 25% found just once. This record belongs to a study of molecular identifiers for immune sequencing clone quantification. The TCR originated in a human donor in good health. Some libraries in this study had Jurkat cell RNA spiked in. The chain couples TRBV20-1 to TRBJ2-7, with D perhaps matching TRBD2 (6 bases). The sample comprised naive CD8+ T cells from blood, with Jurkat cell RNA spiked in. The subset is: FACS-sorted CD8+CD4-CCR7+CD45RA+ naive T cells. The CDR3 nucleotides are TGCAGTGCCGGCGGGACTTCCTACGAGCAGTACTTC. Its translation: CSAGGTSYEQYF.